These T cell receptor beta chains were read from a single sample in a study of vaccination and CD4 T cells after COVID-19. From the PCR reads, TCRdb called clonotypes with MiXCR, one entry per CDR3 protein. The sample lists around 10,000 distinct CDR3 sequences, 25% to 35% occurring once. Their antigens are not known. Sequenced: CD4+ T cells from blood, cultured in vitro. These receptor sequences come from a human donor in good health. Both conserved end residues are part of each CDR3. The order of the fields is clone size, D gene, V gene, J gene, CDR3 protein, CDR3 DNA. D genes are given only for firm matches. Rows may omit the clone size; those that give it use once, few, many or a size class.

.	.	TRBV27	TRBJ2-3	CASTVGSPGTQYF	TGTGCCAGCACCGTGGGGAGCCCGGGGACGCAGTATTTT
.	.	TRBV5-8	TRBJ1-6	CASSMDLSSYNSPLHF	TGTGCCAGCAGCATGGACTTGAGCTCCTATAATTCACCCCTCCACTTT
.	.	TRBV4-1	TRBJ2-7	CASSQEYEQYF	TGCGCCAGCAGCCAAGAATACGAGCAGTACTTC
few	.	TRBV6-5	TRBJ1-2	CASSYGGATNYGYTF	TGTGCCAGCAGTTACGGGGGGGCGACTAACTATGGCTACACCTTC
.	.	TRBV25-1	TRBJ2-5	CASSEFRGAQETQYF	TGTGCCAGCAGTGAATTCAGAGGGGCCCAAGAGACCCAGTACTTC
.	.	TRBV30	TRBJ2-5	CAWTRTPIGTQYF	TGTGCCTGGACTCGGACGCCGATCGGGACCCAGTACTTC
few	.	TRBV6-2/TRBV6-3	TRBJ2-7	CASSYFDGVGSYEQYF	TGTGCCAGCAGTTATTTCGACGGGGTAGGCTCCTACGAGCAGTACTTC
.	.	TRBV5-4	TRBJ2-1	CASSLAAGREQFF	TGTGCCAGCAGCTTGGCAGCGGGTCGGGAGCAGTTCTTC
.	.	TRBV24-1	TRBJ2-1	CATSDPDGAGYNEQFF	TGTGCCACCAGTGACCCTGACGGCGCGGGATACAATGAGCAGTTCTTC
medium-sized	.	TRBV5-1	TRBJ1-2	CASSLDREADGYTF	TGCGCCAGCAGCTTGGACAGGGAAGCAGATGGCTACACCTTC
few	TRBD2	TRBV12-3/TRBV12-4	TRBJ2-1	CASSPSSGNKFF	TGTGCCAGCAGTCCCTCTAGCGGGAATAAGTTCTTC
.	.	TRBV6-1	TRBJ2-7	CASRGQDEQYF	TGTGCCAGCAGGGGTCAGGACGAGCAGTACTTC
few	.	TRBV28	TRBJ2-7	CASSWAGQLPYEQYF	TGTGCCAGCAGTTGGGCGGGACAGCTCCCCTACGAGCAGTACTTC
.	.	TRBV28	TRBJ1-5	CASQLGGSSNQPQHF	TGTGCCAGCCAGCTCGGGGGCTCGAGCAATCAGCCCCAGCATTTT
.	.	TRBV7-2	TRBJ1-2	CASSLGQGVYGYTF	TGTGCCAGCAGCTTAGGGCAGGGAGTCTATGGCTACACCTTC
.	.	TRBV7-9	TRBJ1-4	CASSPLGGRVKKLFF	TGTGCCAGCAGCCCCCTTGGGGGACGGGTAAAAAAACTGTTTTTT
.	.	TRBV7-7	TRBJ1-5	CASSLVQGGPQHF	TGTGCTAGCAGCTTAGTGCAGGGAGGGCCCCAGCATTTT
.	.	TRBV5-4	TRBJ2-2	CASGAGNTGELFF	TGTGCCTCCGGGGCAGGGAACACCGGGGAGCTGTTTTTT
.	.	TRBV6-2/TRBV6-3	TRBJ2-1	CASSYFTSFEQFF	TGTGCCAGCAGTTACTTTACTAGCTTTGAGCAGTTCTTC
.	TRBD2	TRBV6-5	TRBJ2-2	CASSYLASGITPNTGELFF	TGTGCCAGCAGTTACCTGGCTAGCGGGATCACCCCGAACACCGGGGAGCTGTTTTTT
few	TRBD2	TRBV20-1	TRBJ2-1	CSACRGLAGENEQFF	TGCAGTGCTTGTAGGGGACTAGCGGGAGAGAATGAGCAGTTCTTC
.	.	TRBV25-1	TRBJ1-1	CASSEQGWGEAFF	TGTGCCAGCAGTGAGCAGGGGTGGGGTGAAGCTTTCTTT
few	TRBD1	TRBV6-2/TRBV6-3	TRBJ1-1	CASSKTDRVGAEAFF	TGTGCCAGCAGTAAGACGGACAGGGTCGGTGCTGAAGCTTTCTTT
few	.	TRBV7-6	TRBJ2-3	CASSSRGGAGTDTQYF	TGTGCCAGCAGCTCCAGGGGGGGCGCGGGCACAGATACGCAGTATTTT
.	TRBD2	TRBV15	TRBJ2-7	CATSSGTSGSYEQYF	TGTGCCACCAGCAGTGGGACTAGCGGGAGTTACGAGCAGTACTTC
once	TRBD2	TRBV12-3/TRBV12-4	TRBJ2-5	CASSFPSGSAETQYF	TGTGCCAGCAGTTTCCCTAGCGGGAGTGCAGAGACCCAGTACTTC
.	TRBD2	TRBV19	TRBJ2-3	CASRRLAGAGTDTQYF	TGTGCCAGTAGGAGGCTAGCGGGAGCGGGCACAGATACGCAGTATTTT
.	.	TRBV25-1	TRBJ1-5	CASSGADPNQPQHF	TGTGCCAGCAGCGGGGCAGATCCTAATCAGCCCCAGCATTTT
.	.	TRBV6-2/TRBV6-3	TRBJ2-7	CASSNPRGRAGMHEQYF	TGTGCCAGCAGTAACCCCCGGGGCCGGGCAGGGATGCACGAGCAGTACTTC
few	TRBD2	TRBV19	TRBJ2-1	CASSARGLAGSYNEQFF	TGTGCCAGTAGCGCCAGGGGACTAGCGGGGAGTTACAATGAGCAGTTCTTC
few	.	TRBV12-3/TRBV12-4	TRBJ2-7	CASSPGGTAPSYEQYF	TGTGCCAGCAGTCCTGGAGGGACAGCCCCCTCCTACGAGCAGTACTTC
few	.	TRBV15	TRBJ2-4	CATSRGGGVKNIQYF	TGTGCCACCAGCAGAGGTGGAGGGGTCAAAAACATTCAGTACTTC
.	.	TRBV7-9	TRBJ2-2	CASSPGRGANTGELFF	TGTGCCAGCAGTCCAGGGCGCGGCGCGAACACCGGGGAGCTGTTTTTT
.	TRBD2	TRBV10-3	TRBJ2-1	CAISGRLAENEQFF	TGTGCCATCAGTGGGCGACTAGCGGAGAATGAGCAGTTCTTC
.	.	TRBV19	TRBJ2-1	CASSIAREGDNEQFF	TGTGCCAGTAGTATCGCCAGGGAAGGGGACAATGAGCAGTTCTTC
.	TRBD1	TRBV19	TRBJ1-5	CASSPGDRGPNQPQHF	TGTGCCAGTAGCCCCGGGGACAGGGGGCCCAATCAGCCCCAGCATTTT
.	TRBD1	TRBV19	TRBJ2-2	CASSEDRAGELFF	TGTGCCAGTAGCGAGGACAGGGCCGGGGAGCTGTTTTTT
.	TRBD1	TRBV4-2	TRBJ2-5	CASSQAGQPQETQYF	TGTGCCAGCAGCCAAGCGGGACAGCCCCAAGAGACCCAGTACTTC
.	TRBD2	TRBV20-1	TRBJ2-1	CSARDRRLAGIYNEQFF	TGCAGTGCTAGAGATAGAAGGCTAGCGGGAATATACAATGAGCAGTTCTTC
few	.	TRBV7-9	TRBJ1-4	CASSSNRESGKLFF	TGTGCCAGCAGCTCGAACAGGGAGTCGGGAAAACTGTTTTTT
medium-sized	.	TRBV7-9	TRBJ1-1	CASSLMGGNTEAFF	TGTGCCAGCAGCCTCATGGGCGGGAACACTGAAGCTTTCTTT
few	TRBD2	TRBV6-2/TRBV6-3	TRBJ2-7	CASRGVAGQFYEQYF	TGTGCCAGCAGAGGGGTAGCGGGGCAGTTCTACGAGCAGTACTTC
few	.	TRBV21-1	TRBJ2-7	CATPPHRYEQYF	TGTGCCACCCCACCCCACAGATACGAGCAGTACTTC